Presented here are 27 T cell receptor beta chains from one specimen sequenced in a study of OX40 agonist ivuxolimab in advanced cancers. The assay was immunoSEQ multiplex PCR, and TCRdb's table has in-frame clones only and misses some. The profile shows roughly 80,000 clones, roughly 84% of them singletons. Sequencing was performed on CD4+ or CD8+ T cells sorted from blood, taken in a trial of the OX40 agonist ivuxolimab. Every receptor here comes from an adult with an advanced solid tumor such as melanoma, head and neck, liver or kidney cancer.

The chain joins TRBV2 to TRBJ1-5, with 11 positions matching TRBD1. The CDR3 is 15 residues long. The ends lost 3 bases at V and 7 bases at J; junction bases unmatched: 5. The germline V gene encodes CDR1 SNHLY and CDR2 FYNNEI. CDR3 DNA: TGTGCCAGCAGTGAGTGGGACAGGGGGTACCAGCCCCAGCATTTT. Residues: CASSEWDRGYQPQHF.

The rearrangement joins TRBV7-7 to TRBJ2-5; D ambiguous. CDR3 size: 14 residues. Trimming removed 4 bases from V and 5 bases from J, with 14 bases in between. Germline loops: CDR1 SSHAT, CDR2 FNYEAQ (reference sequence). This chain's CDR3 is CASSSSGLSETQYF. In DNA form, the CDR3 reads TGTGCCAGCAGCTCATCGGGCCTTAGTGAGACCCAGTACTTC.

This chain joins TRBV18 and TRBJ2-2; 7 nucleotides line up with TRBD2. Per the germline V gene, CDR1 is KGHSH and CDR2 is LQKENI. J gave up 7 bases and V 3 bases, and 5 bases lay outside the gene matches. This CDR3 is built from 14 residues. The CDR3 region is CASSPTLASGELFF. As DNA, the CDR3 is TGTGCCAGCTCACCGACACTAGCGAGCGGGGAGCTGTTTTTT.

V usage is TRBV28 and J usage is TRBJ2-6, with D hard to call. The germline V gene has CDR1 MDHEN and CDR2 SYDVKM. V lost 3 bases and J lost 4, with 10 bases in between. The CDR3 spans 15 residues. The CDR3 sequence is CASSLEGPGANVLTF. The DNA of the CDR3 is TGTGCCAGCAGTTTGGAAGGGCCCGGGGCCAACGTCCTGACTTTC. The full variable domain, its missing parts supplied by reference TRBV28 and TRBJ2-6, is DVKVTQSSRYLVKRTGEKVFLECVQDMDHENMFWYRQDPGLGLRLIYFSYDVKMKEKGDIPEGYSVSREKKERFSLILESASTNQTSMYLCASSLEGPGANVLTFGAGSRLTVL.

The V and J genes are TRBV27 and TRBJ1-1, with a possible D match to TRBD1 (6 bases). The germline V gene has CDR1 MNHEY and CDR2 SMNVEV (reference sequence). Trimming left V 6 bases short and J 2 bases short, with 19 bases between. The length of the CDR3 is 16 residues. CDR3 amino acids: CASSSLGGEINTEAFF. The DNA for the CDR3 is TGTGCCAGCAGCTCCCTAGGGGGGGAAATTAACACTGAAGCTTTCTTT.

The chain links TRBV25-1 to TRBJ1-4; D unresolved. Germline V lookup: CDR1 MGHDK, CDR2 SYGVNS. The CDR3 runs to 15 residues. The germline V and J ends were trimmed by 5 bases and 7 bases, with 17 bases remaining between them. This CDR3 is CASSPTVEAVEKLFF. The CDR3 DNA sequence: TGTGCCAGCAGTCCCACTGTCGAGGCAGTTGAAAAACTGTTTTTT.

In its sample, this clone was seen a few times. V usage is TRBV19 and J usage is TRBJ2-3; the D gene could be TRBD1 or TRBD2 (6 bases each). The germline V and J ends were trimmed by 6 bases and 3 bases, with 19 bases remaining between them. Germline lookup yields CDR1 LNHDA and CDR2 SQIVND (reference sequence). The CDR3 extends over 16 amino acids. The DNA of the CDR3 is TGTGCCAGTAGCATCGCTGAGGGGGGCGGGACAGATACGCAGTATTTT. It encodes CASSIAEGGGTDTQYF. Full variable domain (outside the CDR3, taken from reference TRBV19 and TRBJ2-3): DGGITQSPKYLFRKEGQNVTLSCEQNLNHDAMYWYRQDPGQGLRLIYYSQIVNDFQKGDIAEGYSVSREKKESFPLTVTSAQKNPTAFYLCASSIAEGGGTDTQYFGPGTRLTVL.

V is TRBV10-3 and J is TRBJ1-2, with D maybe TRBD1 (5 bases). V was trimmed by 2 bases and J by 5 bases, leaving 9 bases between them. The CDR3 totals 13 residues. Germline-derived CDR1 and CDR2 are ENHRY and SYGVKD. The CDR3, as DNA: TGTGCCATCAGTGAGGGGGGGAGTTATGGCTACACCTTC. It yields the protein CAISEGGSYGYTF.

This chain uses TRBV11-2 with TRBJ2-5; D may be TRBD1 or TRBD2 (5 bases each). V dropped 4 bases and J dropped 2 bases, with 14 bases sitting between them. This CDR3 spans 15 amino acids. From germline, CDR1 is SGHAT and CDR2 FQNNGV. CDR3 DNA: TGTGCCAGCAGCTACCGGGACCCTTCTCAAGAGACCCAGTACTTC. It codes for CASSYRDPSQETQYF.

The chain joins TRBV6-9 to TRBJ1-5; D unresolved. Deletions cut 3 bases from V and 6 bases from J, with 15 bases between. In germline, CDR1 is MNHGY, CDR2 SVAAGI. This CDR3 region has 15 residues. CDR3 sequence (DNA): TGTGCCAGCAGTTACGCCAGCGGGAGCGGTCAGCCCCAGCATTTT. This sequence encodes CASSYASGSGQPQHF.

This clone was observed a handful of times. The V call is TRBV30, the J call TRBJ1-2; D remains ambiguous. Per the germline V gene, CDR1 is GTSNPN and CDR2 is SVGIG (reference sequence). V lost 0 bases, J lost 4 bases, and 9 bases lay in between. The CDR3 is 13 amino acids. CDR3 DNA sequence: TGTGCCTGGAGTGTATCGCACGGCTATGGCTACACCTTC. This translates into CAWSVSHGYGYTF.

The chain uses TRBV7-2 and TRBJ2-2; 7 nucleotides line up with TRBD2. V lost 2 bases and J lost 2; bases outside the gene matches: 5. The length of the CDR3 is 16 residues. CDR1 and CDR2 from the germline V gene are SGHTA and FQGNSA. CDR3: CASSLIPSGNTGELFF. CDR3 DNA: TGTGCCAGCAGCTTAATCCCTAGCGGAAACACCGGGGAGCTGTTTTTT.

The rearrangement uses TRBV28 and TRBJ2-3; D call uncertain. The CDR3 extends over 12 amino acids. Germline assignment: CDR1 MDHEN and CDR2 SYDVKM. V gave up 5 bases and J gave up 3 bases, with 6 bases separating them. DNA of the CDR3: TGTGCCAGCAGTGCTCCTACAGATACGCAGTATTTT. This sequence encodes CASSAPTDTQYF.

The rearrangement joins TRBV7-3 to TRBJ2-1; 9 nucleotides agree with TRBD2. The V gene end was trimmed by 5 bases and the J gene end by 11 bases; junction bases not matched to a gene: 13. The CDR3 is 15 amino acids. CDR1 SGHTA and CDR2 FQGTGA come from the germline V gene. This CDR3 reads CASSAPGLADGKQFF. The CDR3 coding sequence is TGTGCCAGCAGCGCTCCGGGACTAGCCGACGGTAAGCAGTTCTTC.

The chain is built from TRBV9 and TRBJ1-1, with a possible D match to TRBD1 (5 bases). Trimming shortened V by 7 bases and J by 0 bases, and 7 bases separated the two germline ends. This CDR3 is built from 12 residues. Germline V lookup: CDR1 SGDLS, CDR2 YYNGEE. CDR3 nucleotide sequence: TGTGCCAGCGACAGAGTGAACACTGAAGCTTTCTTT. Translating it yields CASDRVNTEAFF.

V is TRBV6-1 and J is TRBJ1-1, with D maybe TRBD1 (6 bases). The CDR3 contains 13 residues. Germline-derived CDR1 and CDR2 are MNHNS and SASEGT. CDR3 sequence (DNA): TGTACCTACCGGGGGGCGCGGAGCACTGAAGCTTTCTTT. Protein product: CTYRGARSTEAFF.

This chain links TRBV2 with TRBJ1-4, with TRBD1 matching 8 bases. V trimming: 6 bases; J trimming: 8 bases; junction bases outside the gene matches: 11. The CDR3 consists of 15 residues. The V gene's germline CDR1 is SNHLY and CDR2 FYNNEI. CDR3 sequence (DNA): TGTGCCAGCAGCGACCAGGGGGCGTATCAAGAAAAACTGTTTTTT. It is translated as CASSDQGAYQEKLFF.

This clone was found once. This chain connects TRBV7-3 to TRBJ2-1; 10 nucleotides line up with TRBD2. Trimming cost V 5 bases and J 4 bases; bases outside gene matches: 17. CDR3 length: 19 amino acids. Germline V gene lookup returns CDR1 SGHTA and CDR2 FQGTGA. CDR3 sequence: CASSPFTSGIDLQYNEQFF. For the CDR3, the DNA is TGTGCCAGCAGCCCCTTTACTAGCGGGATCGACCTACAATACAATGAGCAGTTCTTC.

This clone was observed once. The chain links TRBV11-3 to TRBJ2-5; D might be TRBD2 (5 bases). Trimming removed 5 bases from V and 4 bases from J, with 14 bases in between. CDR3 length: 14 amino acids. Germline CDR1 is SGHNT and CDR2 is YENEEA. In DNA form, the CDR3 reads TGTGCCAGCAGCCCGACCGCCGGGGTAGAGACCCAGTACTTC. It encodes CASSPTAGVETQYF.

This chain links TRBV10-3 with TRBJ1-3, with D hard to call. The CDR3 is 13 amino acids. V lost 4 bases to trimming and J lost 4 bases, with 8 bases between them. CDR1 ENHRY and CDR2 SYGVKD come from the germline V gene. The CDR3, as DNA: TGTGCCATCAGTGCTAACCCCGGAAACACCATATATTTT. This sequence encodes CAISANPGNTIYF.

The V and J genes are TRBV28 and TRBJ1-2; D is perhaps TRBD1 (5 bases). Trimming pared 5 bases from V and 8 bases from J, leaving 18 bases between. Germline V gene sequence: CDR1 MDHEN, CDR2 SYDVKM. This CDR3 is built from 14 residues. CDR3 DNA: TGTGCCAGCAGTCCGCGCGACGGGGCAGGCGGCTACACCTTC. It yields the protein CASSPRDGAGGYTF.

The V call is TRBV18, the J call TRBJ2-5; 7 positions match TRBD2. The germline gives CDR1 KGHSH, CDR2 LQKENI. The J segment lost 5 bases and the V segment lost 3 bases, leaving 9 bases of the junction unmatched. The length of the CDR3 is 15 residues. The CDR3 DNA follows: TGTGCCAGCTCACCGGTCCCTAGCGGCCCGGAGACCCAGTACTTC. Protein sequence: CASSPVPSGPETQYF.

The chain has TRBV7-2 and TRBJ1-5; TRBD1 matches 8 bases. The CDR3 covers 14 residues. CDR1 and CDR2 (germline): SGHTA, FQGNSA. Unmatched junction bases numbered 7, after V lost 5 bases and J lost 7 bases. The CDR3 bases are TGTGCCAGCAGCCCTCGACAGGGGAACCAGCCCCAGCATTTT. Encoded protein: CASSPRQGNQPQHF.

The CDR3 DNA follows: TGTGCCAGCAGTCCCCAGGGGGGCACCCACACAGATACGCAGTATTTT. Its translation: CASSPQGGTHTDTQYF. The rearrangement uses TRBV9 and TRBJ2-3; perhaps TRBD1 as D (7 bases). The length of the CDR3 is 16 residues. Between the trimmed V and J ends, which lost 5 bases and 2 bases, there was a span of 18 bases. The germline gives CDR1 SGDLS, CDR2 YYNGEE.

This rearrangement joins TRBV28 to TRBJ2-7; a possible D gene is TRBD2 (6 bases). This CDR3 region has 16 residues. Trimming cost V 4 bases and J 4 bases, with 20 bases left between them. The germline V gene has CDR1 MDHEN and CDR2 SYDVKM. The CDR3 DNA sequence: TGTGCCAGCAGTTCCGTAACTAGCTCCCGACTTTACGAGCAGTACTTC. Translated, it gives CASSSVTSSRLYEQYF.

The chain combines TRBV11-2 with TRBJ2-3; tentatively, D is TRBD2 (5 bases). CDR1 SGHAT and CDR2 FQNNGV come from the germline V gene. Trimming removed 4 bases from V and 6 bases from J, with 11 bases in between. CDR3 size: 13 residues. Here the CDR3 DNA reads TGTGCCAGCAGCTCGCGGGTCGGGGATACGCAGTATTTT. Its protein is CASSSRVGDTQYF.

The chain links TRBV5-1 to TRBJ1-1; tentative D call: TRBD1 (5 bases). This CDR3 region has 15 residues. CDR1 and CDR2 from the germline V gene are SGHRS and YFSETQ. Trimming cost V 2 bases and J 5 bases, with 16 bases left between them. The CDR3 spells CASSFGWEGRTEAFF. CDR3 nucleotides: TGCGCCAGCAGCTTTGGGTGGGAGGGACGGACTGAAGCTTTCTTT.